The 15 T cell receptor beta chains listed next were all sequenced from one sample in a study of cytotoxic CD8 clonotypes in ibrutinib-treated CLL. Profiled with immunoSEQ multiplex PCR; TCRdb holds only in-frame clones, not every one. The profile shows some 200,000 clones, around 70% of them singletons. Material: PBMCs, obtained after 12 months of ibrutinib treatment. The receptor source for this set is a human donor with chronic lymphocytic leukemia.

The CDR3 nucleotides are TGCAGCGTTGTGGACTGGGCCGGACAGGGGATGGCTGGAAACACCATATATTTT. It translates to CSVVDWAGQGMAGNTIYF. The chain recombines TRBV29-1 with TRBJ1-3, with 9 bases matching TRBD1. Germline CDR1 reads SQVTM; CDR2 reads ANQGSEA. With V trimmed by 4 bases and J by 2 bases, 15 bases remained unmatched. This CDR3 comprises 18 residues.

The chain uses TRBV7-8 and TRBJ1-1, with D tentatively TRBD1 (6 bases). This CDR3 region has 16 residues. Per germline, CDR1 SGHVS and CDR2 FQNEAQ. Trimming shortened V by 5 bases and J by 1 base, and 17 bases separated the two germline ends. The CDR3 DNA is TGTGCCAGCAGCACTAGCTACAGGGCCCCGAACACTGAAGCTTTCTTT. Translation: CASSTSYRAPNTEAFF.

V gene TRBV7-2 combines with J gene TRBJ2-5, with unresolved D. The CDR3 extends over 13 amino acids. In germline, CDR1 is SGHTA, CDR2 FQGNSA. V was shortened by 1 base and J by 5 bases, with 8 bases between the two germline ends. CDR3 region: CASSLERMETQYF. CDR3 coding DNA: TGTGCCAGCAGCTTAGAACGGATGGAGACCCAGTACTTC.

The V and J genes are TRBV7-3 and TRBJ1-6, with TRBD1 matching over 7 bases. V was pared by 5 bases and J by 7 bases, with 5 bases of the junction left unmatched. CDR1 is SGHTA and CDR2 is FQGTGA in the germline V gene. The CDR3 is made up of 14 amino acids. The CDR3 coding sequence is TGTGCCAGCAGCCCCCAGGGGGGGAATTCACCCCTCCACTTT. Its translation: CASSPQGGNSPLHF.

The CDR3 DNA reads as TGCAGCGTTGAATCTGGGGTTGGTCAGCCCCAGCATTTT. Amino acids: CSVESGVGQPQHF. The rearrangement uses TRBV29-1 and TRBJ1-5; no clear D gene. Deletions cut 2 bases from V and 6 bases from J, with 11 bases between. Germline values: CDR1 SQVTM, CDR2 ANQGSEA. The CDR3 is 13 amino acids.

This clone was counted a few times. The chain combines TRBV7-2 with TRBJ2-5, with TRBD1 matching 7 bases. Losses at the gene ends were 2 bases for V and 5 bases for J; bases not matched to a gene: 5. The CDR3 has 14 amino acids. Germline-derived CDR1 and CDR2 are SGHTA and FQGNSA. The CDR3 region is CASSLSTGEETQYF. As DNA, the CDR3 is TGTGCCAGCAGCTTAAGCACAGGGGAGGAGACCCAGTACTTC.

The sample holds a few counts of this clone. The chain recombines TRBV19 with TRBJ1-6; the D is unclear. Trimming cost V 7 bases and J 9 bases, with 19 bases left between them. CDR3 length: 15 amino acids. Germline V gene sequence: CDR1 LNHDA, CDR2 SQIVND (reference sequence). CDR3 sequence: CASNRPGVSGSPLHF. CDR3 in DNA: TGTGCCAGTAACCGACCGGGAGTAAGCGGTTCACCCCTCCACTTT.

The chain carries TRBV4-3 and TRBJ1-2; the D gene is possibly TRBD1 (5 bases). Trimming removed 4 bases at V and 5 bases at J, with 17 bases between. The germline CDR1 and CDR2 sequences are LGHNA and YSLEER. The CDR3 sequence is 15 residues long. CDR3 region: CASSPGGGGFYGYTF. DNA for the CDR3: TGCGCCAGCAGCCCCGGCGGGGGTGGCTTTTATGGCTACACCTTC.

The chain recombines TRBV2 with TRBJ1-2; D gene ambiguous. Trimming removed 3 bases at V and 1 base at J, with 6 bases between. Germline lookup yields CDR1 SNHLY and CDR2 FYNNEI. The CDR3 is 13 residues long. The CDR3 coding sequence is TGTGCCAGCAGTGACAGAATTAACTATGGCTACACCTTC. It specifies CASSDRINYGYTF.

V gene TRBV7-2 combines with J gene TRBJ2-1; 9 bases match TRBD2. V shed 5 bases, J shed 4 bases, and the junction held 9 bases outside the gene matches. The CDR3 runs 16 residues. CDR1 SGHTA and CDR2 FQGNSA come from the germline V gene. This chain's CDR3 is CASSPRSGRSYNEQFF. The CDR3 region has the DNA TGTGCCAGCAGCCCTAGAAGCGGGAGGTCTTACAATGAGCAGTTCTTC.

CDR3 sequence reads: CASSQVGTVSNQPQHF. The CDR3 DNA follows: TGTGCCAGCAGCCAAGTGGGGACAGTTAGCAATCAGCCCCAGCATTTT. V and J are TRBV4-2 and TRBJ1-5; 7 bases agree with TRBD1. Losses at the gene ends were 1 base for V and 0 bases for J; bases not matched to a gene: 3. Germline V gives CDR1 LGHNA, CDR2 YNFKEQ. CDR3 length: 16 amino acids.

Only a few counts were recorded for this clone. The chain carries TRBV2 and TRBJ1-5, with D hard to call. The germline gives CDR1 SNHLY, CDR2 FYNNEI. The CDR3 totals 14 residues. Trimming took 1 base from V and 1 from J, leaving 5 bases between them. The CDR3 DNA reads as TGTGCCAGCAGTGAAGTTATGAGCAATCAGCCCCAGCATTTT. Protein: CASSEVMSNQPQHF. Full variable domain (remainder filled in from reference TRBV2 and TRBJ1-5): EPEVTQTPSHQVTQMGQEVILRCVPISNHLYFYWYRQILGQKVEFLVSFYNNEISEKSEIFDDQFSVERPDGSNFTLKIRSTKLEDSAMYFCASSEVMSNQPQHFGDGTRLSIL.

V and J are TRBV19 and TRBJ1-2; D gene uncertain. V was clipped by 7 bases and J by 7 bases, with 16 bases between them. Germline assignment: CDR1 LNHDA and CDR2 SQIVND (reference sequence). The CDR3 runs to 13 residues. CDR3 nucleotide sequence: TGTGCCAGTACCAATCCGGTCGTATTTGGCTACACCTTC. Its translation: CASTNPVVFGYTF.

V usage is TRBV9 and J usage is TRBJ1-4; TRBD1 matches at 9 bases. This CDR3 contains 16 residues. Unmatched junction bases numbered 7, after V lost 3 bases and J lost 4 bases. From germline, CDR1 is SGDLS and CDR2 YYNGEE. CDR3 sequence: CASSARDRAFNEKLFF. The CDR3, as DNA: TGTGCCAGCAGCGCCCGGGACAGGGCTTTTAATGAAAAACTGTTTTTT.

The chain links TRBV29-1 to TRBJ1-2, with 7 bases that match TRBD1. Per germline, CDR1 SQVTM and CDR2 ANQGSEA. The V and J ends lost 1 base and 0 bases, in that order; junction bases with no gene match: 2. The CDR3 sequence is 14 residues long. The CDR3 reads CSVEVGQSNYGYTF. The CDR3 region has the DNA TGCAGCGTTGAAGTGGGACAGTCTAACTATGGCTACACCTTC.